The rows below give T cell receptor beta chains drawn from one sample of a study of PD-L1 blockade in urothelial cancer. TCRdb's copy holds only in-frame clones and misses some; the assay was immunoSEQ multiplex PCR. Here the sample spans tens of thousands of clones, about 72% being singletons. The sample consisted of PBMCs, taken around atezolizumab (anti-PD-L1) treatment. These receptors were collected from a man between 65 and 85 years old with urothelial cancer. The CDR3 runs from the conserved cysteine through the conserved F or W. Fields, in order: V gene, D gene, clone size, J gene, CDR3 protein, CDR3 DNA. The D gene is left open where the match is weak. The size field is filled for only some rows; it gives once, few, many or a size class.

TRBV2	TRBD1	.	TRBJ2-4	CASSGGQGLAKNIQYF	TGTGCCAGCAGTGGGGGACAGGGGTTAGCCAAAAACATTCAGTACTTC
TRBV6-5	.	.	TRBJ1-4	CASSYSVTAEKLFF	TGTGCCAGCAGTTACTCGGTAACAGCCGAAAAACTGTTTTTT
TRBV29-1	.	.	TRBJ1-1	CSVLAGNTEAFF	TGCAGCGTTCTAGCAGGGAACACTGAAGCTTTCTTT
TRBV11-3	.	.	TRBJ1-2	CASSLDFGGYTF	TGTGCCAGCAGCTTAGATTTCGGTGGCTACACCTTC
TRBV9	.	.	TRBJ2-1	CASSPSGWYFNEQFF	TGTGCCAGCAGCCCGAGCGGGTGGTATTTCAATGAGCAGTTCTTC
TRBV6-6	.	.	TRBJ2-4	CASSSPERGNIQYF	TGTGCCAGCAGTTCTCCCGAGAGAGGAAACATTCAGTACTTC
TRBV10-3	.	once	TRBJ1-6	CAISEGRAGRSPLHF	TGTGCCATCAGTGAGGGCAGGGCGGGAAGGTCACCCCTCCACTTT
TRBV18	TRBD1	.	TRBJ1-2	CASSPEQGYGYTF	TGTGCCAGCTCACCAGAACAGGGGTACGGCTACACCTTC
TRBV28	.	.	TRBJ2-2	CASSFPGFGGELFF	TGTGCCAGCAGTTTTCCAGGGTTTGGCGGGGAGCTGTTTTTT
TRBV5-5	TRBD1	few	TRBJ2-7	CASSLGGDRFYEQYF	TGTGCCAGCAGCTTGGGTGGGGACAGGTTCTACGAGCAGTACTTC
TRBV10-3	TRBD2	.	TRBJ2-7	CATSREGYEQYF	TGTGCCACATCAAGGGAGGGCTACGAGCAGTACTTC
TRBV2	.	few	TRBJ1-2	CASIITANYGYTF	TGTGCCAGCATCATAACAGCTAACTATGGCTACACCTTC
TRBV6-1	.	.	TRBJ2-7	CASSPGTRGEQYF	TGTGCCAGCAGCCCCGGGACAAGGGGCGAGCAGTACTTC
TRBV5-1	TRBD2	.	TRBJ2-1	CASSLGQLAGPYNEQFF	TGCGCCAGCAGCTTGGGGCAACTAGCGGGCCCGTACAATGAGCAGTTCTTC
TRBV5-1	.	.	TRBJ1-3	CASSLETVSRAGNTIYF	TGCGCCAGCAGCTTGGAGACGGTTTCGAGGGCCGGAAACACCATATATTTT
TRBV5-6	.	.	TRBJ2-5	CASSLLGRGHQETQYF	TGTGCCAGCAGCTTGCTAGGCAGGGGCCACCAAGAGACCCAGTACTTC
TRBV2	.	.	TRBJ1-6	CASSEGGRNNSPLHF	TGTGCCAGCAGTGAAGGGGGGAGGAATAATTCACCCCTCCACTTT
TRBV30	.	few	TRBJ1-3	CAWSAPTASGNTIYF	TGTGCCTGGAGTGCTCCGACAGCCTCTGGAAACACCATATATTTT
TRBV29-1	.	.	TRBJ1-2	CSVEDPGTHYGYTF	TGCAGCGTTGAAGATCCCGGGACTCACTATGGCTACACCTTC
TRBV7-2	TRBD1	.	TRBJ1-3	CASSMGQGAAPAIYF	TGTGCCAGCAGCATGGGACAGGGAGCGGCCCCCGCCATATATTTT
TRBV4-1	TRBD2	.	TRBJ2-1	CASSLRVLAGGRNEQFF	TGCGCCAGCAGCCTTCGGGTTCTAGCGGGAGGCAGGAATGAGCAGTTCTTC
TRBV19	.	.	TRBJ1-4	CASTTGMREKLFF	TGTGCCAGTACTACAGGGATGAGGGAAAAACTGTTTTTT
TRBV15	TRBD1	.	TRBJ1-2	CATSRDLNRGAFYGYTF	TGTGCCACCAGCAGAGATCTGAACAGGGGGGCGTTTTATGGCTACACCTTC
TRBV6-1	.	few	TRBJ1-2	CASRRGIGYTF	TGTGCCAGCAGGCGGGGGATTGGCTACACCTTC
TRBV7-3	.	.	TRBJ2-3	CASSLTGTPSTDTQYF	TGTGCCAGCAGCTTGACCGGGACACCTAGCACAGATACGCAGTATTTT
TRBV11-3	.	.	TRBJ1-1	CASSPTYPDSKNTEAFF	TGTGCCAGCAGCCCTACTTACCCGGACAGCAAAAACACTGAAGCTTTCTTT
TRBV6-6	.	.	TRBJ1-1	CASSPGQMTEAFF	TGTGCCAGCAGTCCCGGACAGATGACTGAAGCTTTCTTT
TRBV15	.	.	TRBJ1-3	CATSRDGTSPRGNTIYF	TGTGCCACCAGCAGAGATGGAACGTCCCCGAGGGGAAACACCATATATTTT
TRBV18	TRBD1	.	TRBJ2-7	CASSPGQGAYEQYF	TGTGCCAGCTCACCCGGGCAGGGGGCATACGAGCAGTACTTC
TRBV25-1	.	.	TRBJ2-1	CASSLAPSYNEQFF	TGTGCCAGCAGTCTAGCGCCATCCTACAATGAGCAGTTCTTC
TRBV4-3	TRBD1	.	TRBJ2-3	CASSGQGVDTQYF	TGCGCCAGCAGCGGACAGGGGGTGGATACGCAGTATTTT
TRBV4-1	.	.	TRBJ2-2	CASSQVRTGELFF	TGCGCCAGCAGCCAAGTGAGGACCGGGGAGCTGTTTTTT
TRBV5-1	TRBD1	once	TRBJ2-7	CASSPTDRGRIDEQYF	TGCGCCAGCAGCCCGACGGACAGGGGGCGAATCGACGAGCAGTACTTC
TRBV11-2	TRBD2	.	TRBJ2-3	CASSFGRTDTQYF	TGTGCCAGCAGCTTCGGGAGGACAGATACGCAGTATTTT
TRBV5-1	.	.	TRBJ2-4	CASSTGTTPINIQYF	TGCGCCAGCAGTACCGGGACAACTCCTATAAACATTCAGTACTTC
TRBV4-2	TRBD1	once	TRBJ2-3	CASSPRDRGNTDTQYF	TGTGCCAGCAGCCCCAGGGACAGGGGGAACACAGATACGCAGTATTTT
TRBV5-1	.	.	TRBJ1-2	CASSLDTGSAYGYTF	TGCGCCAGCAGCTTAGATACAGGGTCCGCTTATGGCTACACCTTC
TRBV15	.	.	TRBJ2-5	CATSRDAQGQETQYF	TGTGCCACCAGCAGAGATGCGCAGGGACAAGAGACCCAGTACTTC
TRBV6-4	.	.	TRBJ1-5	CASSSTTHTGPNSNQPQHF	TGTGCCAGCAGTTCGACCACGCATACAGGGCCGAATAGCAATCAGCCCCAGCATTTT
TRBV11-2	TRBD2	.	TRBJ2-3	CASSPSGGAGDTQYF	TGTGCCAGCAGTCCTAGCGGGGGGGCCGGAGATACGCAGTATTTT
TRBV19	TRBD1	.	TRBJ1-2	CASSIAGTGGYGYTF	TGTGCCAGTAGTATAGCAGGGACAGGGGGTTATGGCTACACCTTC
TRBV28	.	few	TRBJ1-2	CASSSGNLGYTF	TGTGCCAGCAGTTCAGGGAATTTGGGCTACACCTTC
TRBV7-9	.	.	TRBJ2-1	CASSAGLYNEQFF	TGTGCCAGCAGCGCCGGACTGTACAATGAGCAGTTCTTC
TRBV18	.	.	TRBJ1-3	CASSPPSRGRGNTIYF	TGTGCCAGCTCACCACCGTCCAGGGGACGTGGAAACACCATATATTTT
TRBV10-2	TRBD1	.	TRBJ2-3	CASSRQGADTQYF	TGCGCCAGCAGTAGACAGGGCGCAGATACGCAGTATTTT
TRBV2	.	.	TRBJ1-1	CASSGAFTADTEAFF	TGTGCCAGCAGTGGAGCCTTTACCGCGGACACTGAAGCTTTCTTT
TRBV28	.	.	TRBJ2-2	CASSDYRNTGELFF	TGTGCCAGCAGTGACTACCGGAACACCGGGGAGCTGTTTTTT
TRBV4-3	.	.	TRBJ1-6	CASSQSTVMTYSSYNSPLHF	TGCGCCAGCAGCCAATCTACCGTAATGACATATAGCTCCTATAATTCACCCCTCCACTTT
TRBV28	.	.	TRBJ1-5	CASTPRENQPQHF	TGTGCCAGCACCCCCCGGGAGAATCAGCCCCAGCATTTT